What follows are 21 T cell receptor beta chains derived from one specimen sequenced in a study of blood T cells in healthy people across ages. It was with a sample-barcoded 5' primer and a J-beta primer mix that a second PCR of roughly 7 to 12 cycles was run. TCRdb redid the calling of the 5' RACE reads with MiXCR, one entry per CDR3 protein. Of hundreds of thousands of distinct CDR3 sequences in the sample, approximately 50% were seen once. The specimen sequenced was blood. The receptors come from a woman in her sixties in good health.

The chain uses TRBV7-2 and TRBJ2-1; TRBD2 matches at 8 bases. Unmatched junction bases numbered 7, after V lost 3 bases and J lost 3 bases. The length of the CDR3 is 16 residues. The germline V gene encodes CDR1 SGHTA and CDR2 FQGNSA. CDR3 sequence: CASSFCTSGGYNEQFF. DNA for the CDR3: TGTGCCAGCAGCTTTTGTACTAGCGGAGGCTACAATGAGCAGTTCTTC.

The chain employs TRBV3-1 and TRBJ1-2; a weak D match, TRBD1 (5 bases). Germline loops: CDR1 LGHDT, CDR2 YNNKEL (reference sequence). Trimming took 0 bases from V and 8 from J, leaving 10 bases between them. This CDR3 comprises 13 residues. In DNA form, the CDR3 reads TGTGCCAGCAGCCAAGAATTGGCAGGGGGCTACACCTTC. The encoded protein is CASSQELAGGYTF.

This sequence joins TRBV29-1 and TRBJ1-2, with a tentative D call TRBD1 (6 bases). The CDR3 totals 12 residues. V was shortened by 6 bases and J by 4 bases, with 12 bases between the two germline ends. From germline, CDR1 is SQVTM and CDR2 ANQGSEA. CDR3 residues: CSVDRQAYGYTF. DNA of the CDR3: TGCAGCGTAGACCGACAGGCCTATGGCTACACCTTC.

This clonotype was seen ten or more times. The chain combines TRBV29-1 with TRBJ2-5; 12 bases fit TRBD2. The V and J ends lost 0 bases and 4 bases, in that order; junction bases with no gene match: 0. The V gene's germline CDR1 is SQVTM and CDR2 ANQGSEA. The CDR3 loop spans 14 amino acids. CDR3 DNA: TGCAGCGTTGAAGAGGGACTAGCGGGAGAGACCCAGTACTTC. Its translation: CSVEEGLAGETQYF.

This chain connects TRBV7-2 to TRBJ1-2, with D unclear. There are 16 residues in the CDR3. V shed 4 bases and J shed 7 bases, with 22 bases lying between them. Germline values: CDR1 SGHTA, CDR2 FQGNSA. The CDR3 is CASSSVVGRRKCGYTF. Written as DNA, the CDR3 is TGTGCCAGCAGCTCCGTCGTGGGCAGGAGGAAATGTGGCTACACCTTC.

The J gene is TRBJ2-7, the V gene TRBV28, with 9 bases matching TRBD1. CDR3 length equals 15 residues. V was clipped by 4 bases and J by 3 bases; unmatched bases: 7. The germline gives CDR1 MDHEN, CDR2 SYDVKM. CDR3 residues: CASSYTGTGLYEQYF. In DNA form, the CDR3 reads TGTGCCAGCAGTTATACCGGGACAGGGCTCTACGAGCAGTACTTC.

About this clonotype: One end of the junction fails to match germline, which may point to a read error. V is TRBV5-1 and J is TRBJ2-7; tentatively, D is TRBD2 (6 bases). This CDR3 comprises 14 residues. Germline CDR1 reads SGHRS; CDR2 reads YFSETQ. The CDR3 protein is CASSMEGHIYEHYF. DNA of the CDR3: TGCGCCAGCAGCATGGAGGGTCATATATACGAGCACTACTTC.

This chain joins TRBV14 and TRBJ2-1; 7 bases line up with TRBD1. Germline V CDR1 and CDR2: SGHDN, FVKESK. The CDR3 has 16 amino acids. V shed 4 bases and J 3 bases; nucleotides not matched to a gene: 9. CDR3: CASSRLTGTDYNEQFF. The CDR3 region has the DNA TGTGCCAGCAGCCGCTTAACCGGGACAGACTACAATGAGCAGTTCTTC.

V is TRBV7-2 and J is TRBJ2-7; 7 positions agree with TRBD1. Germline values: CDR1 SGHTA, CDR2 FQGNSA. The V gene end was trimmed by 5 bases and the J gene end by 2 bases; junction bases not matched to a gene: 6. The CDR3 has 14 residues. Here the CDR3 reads CASSPGQRTYEQYF. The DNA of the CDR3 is TGTGCCAGCAGCCCGGGACAGAGAACCTACGAGCAGTACTTC.

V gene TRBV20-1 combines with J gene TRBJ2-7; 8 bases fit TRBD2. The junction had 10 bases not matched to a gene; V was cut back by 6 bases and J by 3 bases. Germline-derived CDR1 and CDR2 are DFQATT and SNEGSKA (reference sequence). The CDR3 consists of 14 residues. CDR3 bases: TGCAGTGCCAATCCGGGACTAGGGGTCTACGAGCAGTACTTC. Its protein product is CSANPGLGVYEQYF.

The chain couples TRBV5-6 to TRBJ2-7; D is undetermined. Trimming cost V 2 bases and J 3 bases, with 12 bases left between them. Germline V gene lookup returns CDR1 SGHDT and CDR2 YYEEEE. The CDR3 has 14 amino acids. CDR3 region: CASSLSFVFYEQYF. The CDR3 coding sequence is TGTGCCAGCAGCTTAAGCTTCGTTTTCTACGAGCAGTACTTC. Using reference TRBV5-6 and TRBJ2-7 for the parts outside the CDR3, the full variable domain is DAGVTQSPTHLIKTRGQQVTLRCSPKSGHDTVSWYQQALGQGPQFIFQYYEEEERQRGNFPDRFSGHQFPNYSSELNVNALLLGDSALYLCASSLSFVFYEQYFGPGTRLTVT.

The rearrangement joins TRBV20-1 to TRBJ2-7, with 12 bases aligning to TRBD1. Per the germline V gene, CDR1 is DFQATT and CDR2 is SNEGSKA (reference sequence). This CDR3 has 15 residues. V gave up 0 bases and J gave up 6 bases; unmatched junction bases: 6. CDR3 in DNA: TGCAGTGCTAGAGATTGGGACAGGGGGCGCGGCGAGCAGTACTTC. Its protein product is CSARDWDRGRGEQYF.

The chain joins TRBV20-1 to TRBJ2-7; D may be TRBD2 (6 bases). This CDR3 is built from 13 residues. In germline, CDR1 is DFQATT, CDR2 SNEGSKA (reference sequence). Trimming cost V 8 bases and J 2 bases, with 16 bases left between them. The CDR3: CSSRYGGAYEQYF. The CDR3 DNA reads TGCAGTTCGAGGTACGGCGGGGCCTACGAGCAGTACTTC.

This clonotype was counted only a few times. The DNA of the CDR3 is TGTGCCAGCAGCCAAGGCCGGACAGGGGGGGATTATGGCTACACCTTC. Its protein product is CASSQGRTGGDYGYTF. The rearrangement uses TRBV4-2 and TRBJ1-2, with TRBD1 matching 10 bases. The CDR3 contains 16 residues. Per the germline V gene, CDR1 is LGHNA and CDR2 is YNFKEQ. Unmatched junction bases numbered 7, after V lost 1 base and J lost 5 bases.

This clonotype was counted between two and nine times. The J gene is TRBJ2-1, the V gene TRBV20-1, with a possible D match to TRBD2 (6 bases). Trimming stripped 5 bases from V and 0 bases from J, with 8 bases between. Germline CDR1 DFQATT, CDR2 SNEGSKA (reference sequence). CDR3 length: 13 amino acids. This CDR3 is CSAGTYSYNEQFF. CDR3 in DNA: TGCAGTGCTGGGACTTACTCCTACAATGAGCAGTTCTTC.

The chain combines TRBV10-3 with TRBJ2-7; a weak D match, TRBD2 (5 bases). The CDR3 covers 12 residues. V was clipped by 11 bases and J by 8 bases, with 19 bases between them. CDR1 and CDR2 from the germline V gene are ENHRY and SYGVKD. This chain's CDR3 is CASGLNLYKQYF. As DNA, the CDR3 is TGTGCCTCCGGACTGAATTTATACAAGCAGTACTTC.

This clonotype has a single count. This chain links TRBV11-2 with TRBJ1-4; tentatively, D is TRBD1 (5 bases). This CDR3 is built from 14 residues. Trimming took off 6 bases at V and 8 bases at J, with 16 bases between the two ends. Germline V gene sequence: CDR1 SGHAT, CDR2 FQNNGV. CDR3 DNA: TGTGCCAGCAGGGAAACAGGCCCCAGGGAAAAACTGTTTTTT. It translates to CASRETGPREKLFF.

CDR3 sequence: CASSVESRVRETQYF. The CDR3 coding sequence is TGTGCCAGCAGCGTAGAGAGTCGAGTAAGAGAGACCCAGTACTTC. The chain recombines TRBV9 with TRBJ2-5; D is uncertain. The CDR3 contains 15 residues. The V gene lost 0 bases and the J gene lost 4 bases, with 13 bases spanning the gap. Germline CDR1 and CDR2: SGDLS and YYNGEE.

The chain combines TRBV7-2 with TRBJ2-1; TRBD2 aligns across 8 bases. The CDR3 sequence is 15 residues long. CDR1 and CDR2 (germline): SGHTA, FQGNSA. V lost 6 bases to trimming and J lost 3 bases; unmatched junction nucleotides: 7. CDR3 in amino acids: CASRLSGTSYNEQFF. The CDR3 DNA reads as TGTGCCAGCAGGCTTAGCGGGACCAGCTACAATGAGCAGTTCTTC.

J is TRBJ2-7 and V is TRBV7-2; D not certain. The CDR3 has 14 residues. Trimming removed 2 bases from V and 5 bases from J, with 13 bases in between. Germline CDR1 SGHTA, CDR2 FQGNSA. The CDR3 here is CASSLTNAPDEQYF. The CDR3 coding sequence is TGTGCCAGCAGCTTAACCAACGCCCCCGACGAGCAGTACTTC.

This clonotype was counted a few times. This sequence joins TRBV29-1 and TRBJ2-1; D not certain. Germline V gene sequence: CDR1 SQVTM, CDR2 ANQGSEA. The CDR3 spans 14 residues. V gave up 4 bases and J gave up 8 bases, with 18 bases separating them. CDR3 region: CSVVGWFGLDEQFF. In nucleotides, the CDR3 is TGCAGCGTTGTAGGTTGGTTTGGCTTGGATGAGCAGTTCTTC.